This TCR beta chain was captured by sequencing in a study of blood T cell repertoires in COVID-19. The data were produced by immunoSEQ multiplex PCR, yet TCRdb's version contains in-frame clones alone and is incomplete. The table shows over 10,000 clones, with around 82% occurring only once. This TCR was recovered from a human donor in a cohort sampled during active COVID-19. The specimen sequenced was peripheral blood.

CDR3: CASSHDGGTGGSNEKLFF. CDR3 sequence (DNA): TGCGCCAGCAGCCACGATGGGGGGACAGGGGGTTCTAATGAAAAACTGTTTTTT. This sequence joins TRBV4-1 and TRBJ1-4; 11 positions agree with TRBD1. CDR1 and CDR2 (germline): MGHRA, YSYEKL. There are 18 residues in the CDR3. V shed 3 bases, J shed 3 bases, and the junction held 9 bases outside the gene matches.